A single sample gave rise to the 14 T cell receptor beta chains below, sequenced in a study of PD-1 blockade in mismatch repair-deficient tumors. Measured with immunoSEQ multiplex PCR; TCRdb has only the in-frame clones, and not every one. The sample lists around 38,000 clones; around 75% were seen once. This sample comprised peripheral blood, obtained 4 weeks after starting pembrolizumab. Receptors were obtained from an adult with mismatch repair-deficient cancer.

The chain is built from TRBV7-2 and TRBJ1-2; D is ambiguous. The CDR3 contains 14 residues. Trimming took 0 bases from V and 2 from J, leaving 7 bases between them. CDR1 SGHTA and CDR2 FQGNSA come from the germline V gene. The CDR3, as DNA: TGTGCCAGCAGCTTAGCCTCAACGAACTATGGCTACACCTTC. Its translation is CASSLASTNYGYTF.

The chain uses TRBV6-6 and TRBJ1-2, with a tentative D call TRBD1 (5 bases). The germline CDR1 and CDR2 sequences are MNHNY and SVGAGI (reference sequence). The V and J ends lost 7 bases and 1 base respectively, with 7 bases between them. The CDR3 sequence is 12 residues long. The CDR3 is CASKTDNYGYTF. The CDR3 bases are TGTGCCAGCAAGACAGATAACTATGGCTACACCTTC.

This clone was seen a few times. V gene TRBV27 combines with J gene TRBJ2-5, with 7 bases aligning to TRBD1. Germline V gives CDR1 MNHEY, CDR2 SMNVEV (reference sequence). V lost 4 bases and J lost 5; bases outside the gene matches: 7. There are 14 residues in the CDR3. The CDR3 here is CASSYQGVVETQYF. Written as DNA, the CDR3 is TGTGCCAGCAGTTACCAGGGGGTGGTGGAGACCCAGTACTTC.

The chain is built from TRBV19 and TRBJ1-2, with D perhaps TRBD1 (5 bases). This CDR3 has 15 residues. The V gene's germline CDR1 is LNHDA and CDR2 SQIVND (reference sequence). V was shortened by 5 bases and J by 2 bases, with 15 bases between the two germline ends. CDR3 bases: TGTGCCAGTAGTCCAACATACGACAGAAACTATGGCTACACCTTC. Translated: CASSPTYDRNYGYTF. Together with reference TRBV19 and TRBJ1-2, the CDR3 gives the full variable domain: DGGITQSPKYLFRKEGQNVTLSCEQNLNHDAMYWYRQDPGQGLRLIYYSQIVNDFQKGDIAEGYSVSREKKESFPLTVTSAQKNPTAFYLCASSPTYDRNYGYTFGSGTRLTVV.

The chain combines TRBV6-6 with TRBJ2-1, with 16 bases that match TRBD2. The CDR3 is made up of 16 amino acids. The J segment lost 7 bases and the V segment lost 2 bases, leaving 2 bases of the junction unmatched. Germline V gene sequence: CDR1 MNHNY, CDR2 SVGAGI (reference sequence). The CDR3 sequence: CASSYGTSGRANEQFF. The CDR3 DNA is TGTGCCAGCAGTTACGGGACTAGCGGGAGGGCGAATGAGCAGTTCTTC.

Here the CDR3 DNA reads TGTGCCATCAGTGACGGACAGGACAATGAGCAGTTCTTC. Translating it yields CAISDGQDNEQFF. This chain uses TRBV10-3 with TRBJ2-1; 7 nucleotides line up with TRBD1. The CDR3 extends over 13 amino acids. Germline V gene data show CDR1 as ENHRY and CDR2 as SYGVKD. V dropped 3 bases and J dropped 5; count of bases not matched to a gene: 1.

The rearrangement uses TRBV6-5 and TRBJ2-6; D is perhaps TRBD2 (6 bases). In germline, CDR1 is MNHEY, CDR2 SVGAGI. V was pared by 3 bases and J by 4 bases, with 13 bases between. This CDR3 has 16 amino acids. The CDR3 DNA is TGTGCCAGCAGTTATCGAGGAGGGAGAGGGGCCAACGTCCTGACTTTC. It encodes CASSYRGGRGANVLTF.

The genes are TRBV30 and TRBJ1-5, with unresolved D. The length of the CDR3 is 13 residues. Trimming removed 3 bases at V and 1 base at J, with 7 bases between. Germline V lookup: CDR1 GTSNPN, CDR2 SVGIG (reference sequence). CDR3 protein: CAWSGGSNQPQHF. CDR3 DNA: TGTGCCTGGAGCGGAGGCAGCAATCAGCCCCAGCATTTT.

The chain combines TRBV2 with TRBJ2-1; D is ambiguous. The CDR3 is 15 amino acids. Trimming stripped 4 bases from V and 2 bases from J, with 12 bases between. Germline CDR1 is SNHLY and CDR2 is FYNNEI. The CDR3 DNA is TGTGCCAGCAGTGTTGAGACTGCCCCCTACAATGAGCAGTTCTTC. Encoded protein: CASSVETAPYNEQFF.

This rearrangement joins TRBV28 to TRBJ2-7; D is ambiguous. The CDR3 has 14 residues. V gave up 4 bases and J gave up 3 bases, with 13 bases separating them. The germline gives CDR1 MDHEN, CDR2 SYDVKM. The CDR3 nucleotides are TGTGCCAGCAGTTACTGGACGGGTTTCTACGAGCAGTACTTC. Translated: CASSYWTGFYEQYF.

The CDR3 protein is CASSDRAYNEQFF. As DNA, the CDR3 is TGTGCCAGCAGTGACAGGGCCTACAATGAGCAGTTCTTC. The V gene is TRBV6-4, the J gene TRBJ2-1; D unclear. Trimming cost V 2 bases and J 2 bases, with 4 bases left between them. This CDR3 spans 13 amino acids. Germline loops: CDR1 MRHNA, CDR2 SNTAGT.

The rearrangement joins TRBV4-1 to TRBJ2-1; tentatively, D is TRBD2 (6 bases). V dropped 0 bases and J dropped 8 bases, with 26 bases sitting between them. The CDR3 covers 19 residues. The germline CDR1 and CDR2 sequences are MGHRA and YSYEKL. Here the CDR3 reads CASSQDPAFGGAISDEQFF. CDR3 DNA sequence: TGCGCCAGCAGCCAAGATCCCGCGTTCGGGGGAGCCATTTCGGATGAGCAGTTCTTC.

V is TRBV27 and J is TRBJ2-5; D tentatively fits TRBD1 or TRBD2 (5 bases each). V lost 5 bases and J 5 bases, leaving 18 bases between the germline ends. The germline V gene encodes CDR1 MNHEY and CDR2 SMNVEV (reference sequence). CDR3 length: 15 amino acids. CDR3 nucleotide sequence: TGTGCCAGCAGTGGGGGATGGGGAGTGGGGGAGACCCAGTACTTC. Its protein product is CASSGGWGVGETQYF.

This clone was recorded a few times. J is TRBJ2-7 and V is TRBV4-1, with 10 bases identical to TRBD2. Per the germline V gene, CDR1 is MGHRA and CDR2 is YSYEKL. CDR3 length: 14 amino acids. V trimming: 8 bases; J trimming: 7 bases; junction bases outside the gene matches: 11. The CDR3 region is CASRSSGSLGEQYF. The CDR3 DNA sequence: TGCGCCAGCCGTTCTAGCGGGAGTCTGGGAGAGCAGTACTTC.